The 9 T cell receptor beta chains presented below share a single source sample, sequenced in a study of regulatory T cells in long-lasting Graves disease. Libraries of TCR beta came from iRepertoire HTBI primers plus Arm-PCR of CDR3 regions. Using its own MiXCR run on the multiplex PCR reads, TCRdb lists one record per CDR3 protein. This sample carries 410,000 or so distinct CDR3 sequences, 14% to 15% of them seen once, and the ten largest clones take over 15%. Sample time point: newly diagnosed GD, antithyroid drugs for less than 3 months. Scientists built the TCR library using RNA that was extracted from PBMCs. This sample was also put to use in a study of T cells in Graves' hyperthyroidism and ophthalmopathy.

The sample here was peripheral blood mononuclear cells (PBMCs), taken at new diagnosis, from a patient treated with antithyroid drugs. These receptors were taken from a woman aged 30 to 39 with Graves disease.

The rearrangement uses TRBV12-3 or TRBV12-4 and TRBJ2-1; D is ambiguous. The CDR3 contains 11 residues. Trimming took off 8 bases at V and 5 bases at J, with 7 bases between the two ends. The CDR3 is CASLGNNEQFF. Written as DNA, the CDR3 is TGTGCCAGCTTGGGTAACAATGAGCAGTTCTTC.

At least ten counts were recorded for this clonotype. The chain employs TRBV6-1 and TRBJ2-7; 10 positions agree with TRBD2. Trimming removed 10 bases from V and 5 bases from J; junction bases left unmatched: 8. CDR1 and CDR2 from the germline V gene are MNHNS and SASEGT. The CDR3 contains 13 residues. CDR3 coding DNA: TGTGCCACAGGGACTAGCGATTCTCACGAGCAGTACTTC. It encodes CATGTSDSHEQYF.

There are a few counts of this clonotype. The genes are TRBV5-4 and TRBJ1-2, with 9 bases fitting TRBD1. The CDR3 has 15 amino acids. The germline V gene encodes CDR1 SGHNT and CDR2 YYREEE (reference sequence). The junction had 14 bases not matched to a gene; V was cut back by 6 bases and J by 8 bases. CDR3 protein: CASTRDRDISGGYTF. In DNA, the CDR3 is TGTGCCAGCACCCGGGACAGGGATATTTCAGGAGGCTACACCTTC.

At least ten counts were recorded for this clonotype. The gene calls are TRBV20-1 and TRBJ2-7; D is perhaps TRBD2 (6 bases). Germline V CDR1 and CDR2: DFQATT, SNEGSKA (reference sequence). Trimming took off 6 bases at V and 0 bases at J, with 12 bases between the two ends. The CDR3 extends over 13 amino acids. The CDR3 DNA sequence: TGCAGTGCACCGGGACTGAGCTCCTACGAGCAGTACTTC. Translating gives CSAPGLSSYEQYF.

V is TRBV6-1 and J is TRBJ2-7; 12 bases line up with TRBD2. CDR3 length: 16 residues. V lost 5 bases, J lost 3 bases, and 8 bases stayed unmatched. Germline CDR1 MNHNS, CDR2 SASEGT. The CDR3 DNA reads TGTGCCAGCAGTCCTTGGACTAGCGGGATTAGCTACGAGCAGTACTTC. As protein: CASSPWTSGISYEQYF.

This clonotype came up many times. V gene TRBV12-3 or TRBV12-4 combines with J gene TRBJ2-3; 10 nucleotides agree with TRBD1. The CDR3 is made up of 15 amino acids. J gave up 2 bases and V 6 bases, and 5 bases lay outside the gene matches. DNA for the CDR3: TGTGCCAGCAGCTCCGGGACAGGGGACACAGATACGCAGTATTTT. It specifies CASSSGTGDTDTQYF.

This clonotype has at least ten counts. This chain joins TRBV28 and TRBJ2-1; tentative D call: TRBD2 (6 bases). The CDR3 covers 16 residues. Germline V lookup: CDR1 MDHEN, CDR2 SYDVKM. Trimming cost V 3 bases and J 7 bases, with 19 bases left between them. CDR3 sequence: CASSFGPGTLGNEQFF. The CDR3 DNA is TGTGCCAGCAGTTTCGGTCCAGGGACTCTAGGTAATGAGCAGTTCTTC. The whole variable domain, remainder taken from reference TRBV28 and TRBJ2-1, is DVKVTQSSRYLVKRTGEKVFLECVQDMDHENMFWYRQDPGLGLRLIYFSYDVKMKEKGDIPEGYSVSREKKERFSLILESASTNQTSMYLCASSFGPGTLGNEQFFGPGTRLTVL.

This clonotype was picked up a small number of times. The chain recombines TRBV5-1 with TRBJ2-1; 14 bases are shared with TRBD2. Germline assignment: CDR1 SGHRS and CDR2 YFSETQ. J gave up 4 bases and V 3 bases, and 6 bases lay outside the gene matches. The CDR3 extends over 17 amino acids. CDR3 protein: CASSSGGLAGAYNEQFF. In DNA form, the CDR3 reads TGCGCCAGCAGCTCGGGGGGACTAGCGGGAGCTTACAATGAGCAGTTCTTC.

This clonotype was recorded many times. V usage is TRBV20-1 and J usage is TRBJ2-3; the D gene is possibly TRBD1 (5 bases). This CDR3 spans 12 amino acids. The germline V and J ends were trimmed by 6 bases and 5 bases, with 12 bases remaining between them. Germline-derived CDR1 and CDR2 are DFQATT and SNEGSKA (reference sequence). The CDR3 protein is CSAPRQLDTQYF. CDR3 DNA: TGCAGTGCGCCGAGACAGTTAGATACGCAGTATTTT.